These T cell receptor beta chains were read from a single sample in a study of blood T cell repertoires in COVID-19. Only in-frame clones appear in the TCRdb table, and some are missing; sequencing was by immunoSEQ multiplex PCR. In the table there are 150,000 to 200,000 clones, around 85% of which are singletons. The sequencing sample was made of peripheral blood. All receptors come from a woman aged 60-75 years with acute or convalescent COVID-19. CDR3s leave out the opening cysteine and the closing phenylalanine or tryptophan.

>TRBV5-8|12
ASSLYLGVDTQY
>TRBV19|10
ASGGGLDTIY
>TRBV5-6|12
ASSPGGANTEAF
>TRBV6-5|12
ASSYWTGHTEAF
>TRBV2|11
ASRVDRGLEAF
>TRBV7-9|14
ASSSPLAGGPETQY
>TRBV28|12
ASSLLDRLYGYT
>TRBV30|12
AWRQGTNTGELF
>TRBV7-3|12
ASRRETNTGELF
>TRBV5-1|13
ASSLWGQKQETQY
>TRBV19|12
ASREGGNTGELF
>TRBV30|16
AWGLNRGDRSYNSPLH
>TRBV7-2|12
ASSSLASYNEQF
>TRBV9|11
ASSTPGLHTQY
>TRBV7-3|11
ASSFGETGELF
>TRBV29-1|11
SVGISGDTEAF
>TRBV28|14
ASSFGGPQANYGYT
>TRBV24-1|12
ATSDTGGTDTQY
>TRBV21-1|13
ASSKKGGDTYGYT
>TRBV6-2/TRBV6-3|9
ASSSVSEQY
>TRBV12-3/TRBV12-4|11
ASSSTVPYGYT
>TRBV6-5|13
ASSPHRAGEETQY
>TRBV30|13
AWSVVGVIGNTIY
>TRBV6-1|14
ASSEPTGATNEKLF
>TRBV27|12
ASSLQVPNTEAF
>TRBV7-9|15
ASSLFAGTGPNTEAF
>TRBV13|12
ASSLTAVNYGYT
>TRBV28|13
ASSLGERDTDTQY
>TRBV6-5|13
ASSYGEVKNTEAF
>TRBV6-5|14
ASSYLGRGVNYGYT
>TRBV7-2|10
ASSPQGESAF
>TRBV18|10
ASSPQGETQY
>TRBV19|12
ASSRGDSGNTIY
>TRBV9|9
ASSALHGYT
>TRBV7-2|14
ASSSPMTPSTDTQY
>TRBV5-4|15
ASSFPGTGGVSDGYT
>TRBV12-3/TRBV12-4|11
ASSLGTGTEAF
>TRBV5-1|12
ASSSGQADQPQH
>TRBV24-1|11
ATSDLTDNEQF
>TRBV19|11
ATSQTSTDTQY
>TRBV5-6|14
ASSLELGRNTGELF